Listed below are T cell receptor beta chains from one sample, sequenced in a study of metastatic and nonmetastatic thyroid tumors. TCRdb reprocessed the PCR reads via MiXCR. The data contain some 27,000 clones, 20% to 25% of them singletons. The specimen sequenced was blood. Receptor source: a male donor with papillary thyroid cancer or a benign thyroid nodule (not recorded which). Some clones in this sample may be carry-over from other donors' samples. Both conserved end residues are part of each CDR3. The D gene is left open where the match is weak. Clone size is shown for a subset of rows, as once, few, many or a class of expanded clone.

cdr3_aa	cdr3_nt	d_call	v_call	clone_size	j_call
CASSLKRNTGELFF	TGTGCCAGCAGCTTAAAACGGAACACCGGGGAGCTGTTTTTT	.	TRBV7-2	once	TRBJ2-2
CASGLVVRRKGSDTQYF	TGTGCTAGTGGTTTGGTTGTGCGAAGGAAGGGTTCAGATACGCAGTATTTT	.	TRBV12-5	many	TRBJ2-3
CASSRTSGGDTQYF	TGCGCCAGCAGTCGGACTAGCGGGGGCGATACGCAGTATTTT	TRBD2	TRBV10-1	many	TRBJ2-3
CSARVNLGQGEATNEKLFF	TGCAGTGCTAGAGTCAACCTAGGACAGGGAGAAGCAACTAATGAAAAACTGTTTTTT	TRBD1	TRBV20-1	many	TRBJ1-4
CASSVYGGLYEQYF	TGTGCCAGCAGTGTTTATGGGGGGCTCTACGAGCAGTACTTC	.	TRBV2	many	TRBJ2-7
CAWIDRGNSNQPQHF	TGTGCCTGGATTGATCGGGGGAATAGCAATCAGCCCCAGCATTTT	.	TRBV30	.	TRBJ1-5
CASSSAGTGAYGYTF	TGTGCCAGCAGCTCGGCTGGGACAGGGGCCTATGGCTACACCTTC	TRBD1	TRBV7-9	many	TRBJ1-2
CATAGGGELFF	TGTGCCACCGCGGGGGGCGGGGAGCTGTTTTTT	TRBD2	TRBV7-9	many	TRBJ2-2
CASSYLQDTIYF	TGTGCCAGCAGCTACCTCCAGGACACCATATATTTT	.	TRBV11-1	.	TRBJ1-3
CASSDQTGIHEQYF	TGTGCCAGCTCAGATCAGACAGGGATCCACGAGCAGTACTTC	TRBD1	TRBV18	many	TRBJ2-7
CAWSDRDRGSFGSYNSPLHF	TGTGCCTGGAGTGACCGGGACAGGGGGAGTTTTGGCTCCTATAATTCACCCCTCCACTTT	TRBD1	TRBV30	medium-sized	TRBJ1-6
CASTPSGGAVGELFF	TGTGCCAGCACCCCCAGTGGAGGGGCGGTCGGGGAGCTGTTTTTT	.	TRBV2	many	TRBJ2-2
CASSSGVGKTQYF	TGTGCCAGCAGTAGCGGGGTGGGGAAGACCCAGTACTTC	TRBD2	TRBV25-1	many	TRBJ2-5
CASSRRSSGGLSTDTQYF	TGTGCCAGCAGCCGACGGTCCTCAGGGGGCTTAAGCACAGATACGCAGTATTTT	TRBD1	TRBV11-2	many	TRBJ2-3
CASTDMLGNEQFF	TGCGCCAGCACCGACATGTTAGGGAATGAGCAGTTCTTC	.	TRBV10-1	many	TRBJ2-1
CASSVVGDRMNSESFF	TGTGCCAGCAGCGTAGTAGGGGACAGGATGAACTCTGAATCTTTCTTT	TRBD1	TRBV9	.	TRBJ1-1
CASSRYGQSPLHGNQPQHF	TGTGCCAGCAGCCGATATGGACAGTCACCCCTCCATGGCAATCAGCCCCAGCATTTT	.	TRBV28	few	TRBJ1-5
CASTAARGGGNTIYF	TGTGCCAGCACGGCGGCCAGGGGAGGAGGAAACACCATATATTTT	.	TRBV28	many	TRBJ1-3
CASSASPYGYTF	TGTGCCAGTAGCGCGAGCCCTTATGGCTACACCTTC	.	TRBV19	.	TRBJ1-2
CASIIYSVAFF	TGTGCCAGCATTATCTATTCGGTTGCTTTCTTT	.	TRBV2	many	TRBJ1-1
CASSEGTGGVETQYF	TGTGCCAGCAGTGAAGGGACAGGGGGCGTGGAGACCCAGTACTTC	TRBD1	TRBV6-1	many	TRBJ2-5
CSARERTDYGYTF	TGCAGTGCTAGGGAAAGGACAGACTATGGCTACACCTTC	.	TRBV20-1	many	TRBJ1-2
CASSKDSYEKLFF	TGTGCCAGCAGTAAGGACAGTTATGAAAAACTGTTTTTT	.	TRBV25-1	many	TRBJ1-4
CSLRGQLNYGYTF	TGCAGTCTCCGGGGCCAGCTAAACTATGGCTACACCTTC	.	TRBV20-1	.	TRBJ1-2
CASSVGWGTDTQYF	TGTGCCAGCAGCGTAGGATGGGGGACAGATACGCAGTATTTT	.	TRBV9	medium-sized	TRBJ2-3
CASSYGFGQGYSYVPYF	TGTGCCAGCAGTTACGGCTTCGGACAGGGGTACTCCTACGTGCCGTACTTC	TRBD1	TRBV6-2/TRBV6-3	.	TRBJ2-7
CASSLGVLSGGNQPQHF	TGCGCCAGCAGCTTGGGGGTCCTGTCGGGTGGCAATCAGCCCCAGCATTTT	.	TRBV5-1	many	TRBJ1-5
CASSTAYNEQFF	TGTGCCAGCAGTACGGCTTACAATGAGCAGTTCTTC	.	TRBV28	many	TRBJ2-1
CASSRGSNTEAFF	TGCGCCAGCAGTAGGGGTAGCAACACTGAAGCTTTCTTT	.	TRBV10-1	many	TRBJ1-1
CASSYRQEGEQYF	TGTGCCAGCAGTTACCGGCAGGAGGGCGAGCAGTACTTC	.	TRBV6-2/TRBV6-3	many	TRBJ2-7
CAISESSLEAFF	TGTGCCATCAGTGAGTCGAGTCTTGAAGCTTTCTTT	.	TRBV10-3	many	TRBJ1-1
CATSDLGGDEDTQYF	TGTGCCACCAGTGATTTGGGAGGGGATGAGGATACGCAGTATTTT	.	TRBV24-1	many	TRBJ2-3
CSAIPQASEQYF	TGCAGTGCTATCCCACAAGCTTCCGAGCAGTACTTC	.	TRBV20-1	.	TRBJ2-7
CASSLAPFGGYTF	TGTGCCAGCAGCTTGGCTCCGTTCGGGGGCTACACCTTC	.	TRBV5-8	many	TRBJ1-2
CASSLTGGSGTEAFF	TGTGCCAGCAGCTTAACCGGCGGGTCCGGTACTGAAGCTTTCTTT	.	TRBV7-3	many	TRBJ1-1
CASRSSLRSRTEAFF	TGTGCCAGCAGGAGTTCGCTCCGGTCGAGGACTGAAGCTTTCTTT	.	TRBV6-2/TRBV6-3	many	TRBJ1-1
CASSQANGVGTEAFF	TGCGCCAGCAGCCAGGCGAATGGGGTTGGAACTGAAGCTTTCTTT	.	TRBV10-2	many	TRBJ1-1
CASSPGGGQGQETQYF	TGCGCCAGCAGCCCCGGAGGGGGCCAAGGACAAGAGACCCAGTACTTC	.	TRBV4-1	many	TRBJ2-5
CSARDREAGAGKNIQYF	TGCAGTGCTAGAGATCGAGAGGCGGGAGCGGGGAAAAACATTCAGTACTTC	TRBD2	TRBV20-1	many	TRBJ2-4
CANTLSRLGNRSSGNTIYF	TGTGCCAACACCTTATCGAGGTTAGGTAACAGGAGCTCTGGAAACACCATATATTTT	.	TRBV27	.	TRBJ1-3
CASSRQTGAMLNTEAFF	TGCGCCAGCAGCCGACAAACAGGGGCAATGCTGAACACTGAAGCTTTCTTT	TRBD1	TRBV5-1	medium-sized	TRBJ1-1
CASSLVPWDRASNEKLFF	TGTGCCAGCAGTTTAGTCCCATGGGACAGGGCGTCTAATGAAAAACTGTTTTTT	TRBD1	TRBV12-3/TRBV12-4	many	TRBJ1-4
CACSPIRGSSSYEQYF	TGTGCCTGCAGCCCGATTAGGGGGTCAAGCTCCTACGAGCAGTACTTC	.	TRBV7-6	.	TRBJ2-7
CATSDVSGTSYNEQFF	TGTGCCACCAGTGACGTTAGCGGGACGTCCTACAATGAGCAGTTCTTC	TRBD2	TRBV24-1	many	TRBJ2-1